A single T cell receptor (beta chain) is shown here with its context. The data belong to a study of CD8 T cells in Susac syndrome. In the study overall: Among the Susac syndrome patients who underwent sequencing, about six had clinically active disease, while roughly 8 of them were in remission.

Germline lookup yields CDR1 SGDLS and CDR2 YYNGEE. The CDR3 has 17 residues. The V end was cut by 0 bases, the J end by 1 base, with 15 bases between. An amount of RNA that ranged from roughly 0.5 to 1 ug was reverse transcribed with random hexamers. With immunoSEQ multiplex PCR, TCR beta CDR3 was amplified across 54 Vbeta and 13 Jbeta. TCRdb reprocessed the immunoSEQ multiplex PCR reads via MiXCR and lists one record per CDR3 protein. The repertoire includes under 150,000 distinct CDR3 sequences, about 94% of them detected once, and over 0.065% sits in the top ten. In contrast to the negatively isolated CD8+ and CD4+ T cells, TEMRA cells were FACS-enriched.

This clonotype was sampled from a human donor with Susac syndrome. Sequences were obtained from CD4+ T cells from PBMCs. V usage is TRBV9 and J usage is TRBJ2-3; either TRBD1 or TRBD2 may fit D (5 bases each). CDR3 amino acids: CASSVGGTSWGTDTQYF. In nucleotides, the CDR3 is TGTGCCAGCAGCGTAGGTGGGACGTCCTGGGGCACAGATACGCAGTATTTT.